This TCR beta chain comes out of a study of OX40 agonist ivuxolimab in advanced cancers. The wider study: Ivuxolimab, an agonist antibody against OX40 (CD134), was given to patients. Having had anti-PD-1, anti-PD-L1 or anti-CTLA-4 therapy before was allowed, and approximately 40% had some. The study reported partial responses in three patients: one hepatocellular carcinoma, two cutaneous melanoma. Study-wide results and caveats: Partial responders receiving 0.1-3.0 mg/kg showed among the lowest clonal expansion.

On this clone itself: As yet, its antigen is unknown.

Method: immunoSEQ multiplex PCR; TCRdb's copy keeps in-frame clones and lacks some. The sample consists of 25,000 to 35,000 clones, roughly nine tenths of them appearing once. Germline lookup yields CDR1 MNHNS and CDR2 SASEGT. The V end lost 4 bases, the J end lost 4 bases, and 13 bases lay between the germline ends. The CDR3 loop spans 14 amino acids. The TCR was taken from an adult with an advanced solid tumor such as melanoma, head and neck, liver or kidney cancer. This chain uses TRBV6-1 with TRBJ1-1, with D possibly TRBD1 on 5 matching bases. This specimen was CD4+ or CD8+ T cells sorted from blood, taken in a trial of the OX40 agonist ivuxolimab. The DNA for the CDR3 is TGTGCCAGCAGTGTTTCAGGGAGGGGCACTGAAGCTTTCTTT. Amino acids: CASSVSGRGTEAFF.